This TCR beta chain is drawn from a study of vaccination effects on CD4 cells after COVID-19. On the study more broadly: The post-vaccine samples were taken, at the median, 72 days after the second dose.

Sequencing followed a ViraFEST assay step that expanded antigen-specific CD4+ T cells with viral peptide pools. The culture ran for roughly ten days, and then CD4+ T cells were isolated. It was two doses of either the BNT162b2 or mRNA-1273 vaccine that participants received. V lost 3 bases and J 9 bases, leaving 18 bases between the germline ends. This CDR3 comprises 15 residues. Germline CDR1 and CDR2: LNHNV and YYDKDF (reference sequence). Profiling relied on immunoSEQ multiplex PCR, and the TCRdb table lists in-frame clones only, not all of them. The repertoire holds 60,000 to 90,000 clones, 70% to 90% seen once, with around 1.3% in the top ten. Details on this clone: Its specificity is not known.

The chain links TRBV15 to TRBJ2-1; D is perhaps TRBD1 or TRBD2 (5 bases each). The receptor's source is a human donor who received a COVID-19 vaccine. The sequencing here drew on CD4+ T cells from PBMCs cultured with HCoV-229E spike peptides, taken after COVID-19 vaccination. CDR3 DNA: TGTGCCACCAGCAGTGAAGGGACCCGCCGCCCTGAGCAGTTCTTC. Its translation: CATSSEGTRRPEQFF. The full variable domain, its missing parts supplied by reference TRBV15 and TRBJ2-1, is DAMVIQNPRYQVTQFGKPVTLSCSQTLNHNVMYWYQQKSSQAPKLLFHYYDKDFNNEADTPDNFQSRRPNTSFCFLDIRSPGLGDTAMYLCATSSEGTRRPEQFFGPGTRLTVL.